These 7 T cell receptor beta chains originate from one sample sequenced in a study of blood T cell repertoires in COVID-19. Profiling relied on immunoSEQ multiplex PCR, and the TCRdb table lists in-frame clones only, not all of them. The sample records fewer than 350,000 clones, just over 90% being singletons. The sample was PBMCs or T cells enriched from blood (not recorded which). Receptor source: a woman aged 40-49 years with acute COVID-19.

The chain employs TRBV11-2 and TRBJ2-7; 12 nucleotides match TRBD2. V dropped 1 base and J dropped 6; count of bases not matched to a gene: 7. Germline-derived CDR1 and CDR2 are SGHAT and FQNNGV. The CDR3 is 16 amino acids. This chain's CDR3 is CASSLAPSGRAAEQYF. DNA of the CDR3: TGTGCCAGCAGCTTAGCTCCTAGCGGGAGGGCGGCCGAGCAGTACTTC.

This chain joins TRBV7-2 and TRBJ2-7, with a possible D match to TRBD2 (5 bases). The CDR3 is 14 residues long. V shed 5 bases and J shed 0 bases, with 11 bases lying between them. Germline loops: CDR1 SGHTA, CDR2 FQGNSA. The CDR3 sequence is CASSVLLVSYEQYF. CDR3 DNA sequence: TGTGCCAGCAGCGTCCTACTAGTCTCCTACGAGCAGTACTTC.

This CDR3 reads CASSPRQGGYGYTF. The CDR3 DNA sequence: TGTGCCAGCAGCCCACGACAGGGCGGGTATGGCTACACCTTC. The J gene is TRBJ1-2, the V gene TRBV27; TRBD1 matches 7 bases. CDR1 and CDR2 (germline): MNHEY, SMNVEV (reference sequence). This CDR3 region has 14 residues. Trimming cost V 6 bases and J 5 bases; bases outside gene matches: 9.

This rearrangement joins TRBV7-9 to TRBJ2-1; 11 bases agree with TRBD2. The germline V gene encodes CDR1 SEHNR and CDR2 FQNEAQ (reference sequence). V shed 5 bases, J shed 10 bases, and the junction held 13 bases outside the gene matches. This CDR3 is built from 16 residues. In nucleotides, the CDR3 is TGTGCCAGCAGCCCCACCGGGACTAGCGGCCTAAGGGAGCAGTTCTTC. Translating it yields CASSPTGTSGLREQFF.

The rearrangement joins TRBV28 to TRBJ1-3, with unresolved D. Germline CDR1 reads MDHEN; CDR2 reads SYDVKM. The CDR3 loop spans 13 amino acids. CDR3 DNA: TGTTCAGCGGGGAGGCGCGGTGGAAACACCATATATTTT. It is translated as CSAGRRGGNTIYF.

The chain links TRBV18 to TRBJ2-7; D is perhaps TRBD1 (5 bases). CDR1 and CDR2 (germline): KGHSH, LQKENI. Trimming stripped 2 bases from V and 5 bases from J, with 13 bases between. This CDR3 spans 14 amino acids. The CDR3 coding sequence is TGTGCCAGCTCACCAACCATAACAGGCAACGAGCAGTACTTC. It is translated as CASSPTITGNEQYF. The full variable domain, its missing parts supplied by reference TRBV18 and TRBJ2-7, is NAGVMQNPRHLVRRRGQEARLRCSPMKGHSHVYWYRQLPEEGLKFMVYLQKENIIDESGMPKERFSAEFPKEGPSILRIQQVVRGDSAAYFCASSPTITGNEQYFGPGTRLTVT.

The rearrangement joins TRBV3-1 (or the pseudogene TRBV3-2) to TRBJ1-6; possible D gene TRBD1, 5 bases. This CDR3 is built from 14 residues. Germline CDR1 LGHDT, CDR2 YNNKEL (reference sequence). V gave up 1 base and J gave up 5 bases, with 6 bases separating them. CDR3 nucleotide sequence: TGTGCCAGCAGCCAAGGGGGCCATAATTCACCCCTCCACTTT. Protein product: CASSQGGHNSPLHF.